Below, 19 T cell receptor beta chains from the same sample are listed, as sequenced in a study of T cells after yellow fever vaccination. TCRdb processed the 5' RACE reads anew with MiXCR; each CDR3 protein has one entry. Of hundreds of thousands of distinct CDR3 sequences listed, approximately 10% are singletons. The specimen comprised CD4+ T cells sorted from PBMCs, sampled 5 days after the yellow fever booster vaccination. The receptors originated from a man aged 18 to 35 who received the YFV17D yellow fever vaccine.

This clonotype has more than one count but fewer than ten. The chain recombines TRBV2 with TRBJ1-1; 11 bases fit TRBD1. Germline CDR1 is SNHLY and CDR2 is FYNNEI. The V gene end was trimmed by 7 bases and the J gene end by 4 bases; junction bases not matched to a gene: 14. The CDR3 covers 17 residues. The CDR3 DNA reads TGTGCCAGCAACGGCGGCGCGGGACAGGGGGACGGCACTGAAGCTTTCTTT. Residues: CASNGGAGQGDGTEAFF. Together with reference TRBV2 and TRBJ1-1, the CDR3 gives the full variable domain: EPEVTQTPSHQVTQMGQEVILRCVPISNHLYFYWYRQILGQKVEFLVSFYNNEISEKSEIFDDQFSVERPDGSNFTLKIRSTKLEDSAMYFCASNGGAGQGDGTEAFFGQGTRLTVV.

The rearrangement joins TRBV6-2 or TRBV6-3 to TRBJ1-6; weak D call: TRBD1 (5 bases). This CDR3 has 15 residues. From germline, CDR1 is MNHEY and CDR2 SVGEGT. The germline V and J ends were trimmed by 6 bases and 11 bases, with 20 bases remaining between them. The CDR3 coding sequence is TGTGCCAGCAGCCACGGGACCGAGATTTATACACCCCTCCACTTT. Amino acid sequence: CASSHGTEIYTPLHF.

The chain links TRBV6-5 to TRBJ1-6; maybe TRBD1 (6 bases). The V end was cut by 2 bases, the J end by 7 bases, with 9 bases between. The CDR3 runs to 14 residues. Per the germline V gene, CDR1 is MNHEY and CDR2 is SVGAGI. This chain's CDR3 is CASSYTGNNSPLHF. The CDR3 DNA is TGTGCCAGCAGTTACACAGGGAACAATTCACCCCTCCACTTT.

V and J are TRBV6-5 and TRBJ1-2; 7 bases align to TRBD1. This CDR3 is 14 amino acids long. After removal of 6 bases from V and 6 bases from J, the junction contained 10 bases not matched to a gene. The germline gives CDR1 MNHEY, CDR2 SVGAGI. The CDR3 DNA follows: TGTGCCAGCAGGAACAGGGGCCTTTCGAATGGCTACACCTTC. Residues: CASRNRGLSNGYTF.

V and J are TRBV7-9 and TRBJ2-4; TRBD1 might be the D (5 bases). CDR1 is SEHNR, CDR2 FQNEAQ, per germline (reference sequence). Trimming took 6 bases from V and 0 from J, leaving 15 bases between them. The CDR3 sequence is 16 residues long. The CDR3 sequence is CASRPQGIRAKNIQYF. The CDR3 DNA follows: TGTGCCAGCAGACCTCAGGGTATTCGAGCCAAAAACATTCAGTACTTC. Together with reference TRBV7-9 and TRBJ2-4, the CDR3 gives the full variable domain: DTGVSQNPRHKITKRGQNVTFRCDPISEHNRLYWYRQTLGQGPEFLTYFQNEAQLEKSRLLSDRFSAERPKGSFSTLEIQRTEQGDSAMYLCASRPQGIRAKNIQYFGAGTRLSVL.

This clonotype occurred a few times. This chain uses TRBV20-1 with TRBJ2-6, with D perhaps TRBD1 (6 bases). This CDR3 spans 19 amino acids. V lost 1 base and J lost 4, with 23 bases in between. The germline V gene encodes CDR1 DFQATT and CDR2 SNEGSKA (reference sequence). In DNA, the CDR3 is TGCAGTGCTAGAGGTCCCGATTGGGGCAGGGGACGGGGGGCCAACGTCCTGACTTTC. It encodes CSARGPDWGRGRGANVLTF.

A few counts support this clonotype. The J gene is TRBJ1-5, the V gene TRBV7-9; possibly TRBD1 for D (6 bases). The CDR3 is 16 amino acids. CDR1 SEHNR and CDR2 FQNEAQ come from the germline V gene (reference sequence). Trimming shortened V by 4 bases and J by 7 bases, and 20 bases separated the two germline ends. In DNA, the CDR3 is TGTGCCAGCAGCTCGGGAGTAGGGGGAGTGGGACAGCCCCAGCATTTT. It yields the protein CASSSGVGGVGQPQHF.

This clonotype was detected only a few times. Written as DNA, the CDR3 is TGTGCCAGCAGCCAACGTCTAGCGGGGGAGGGTACTACCCAGGAGTTCTTC. Encoded protein: CASSQRLAGEGTTQEFF. This chain links TRBV7-8 with TRBJ2-1; 10 nucleotides match TRBD2. The ends lost 5 bases at V and 14 bases at J; junction bases unmatched: 21. The CDR3 totals 17 residues. The germline V gene has CDR1 SGHVS and CDR2 FQNEAQ.

There are a few counts of this clonotype. V usage is TRBV18 and J usage is TRBJ2-2; D gene uncertain. This CDR3 region has 14 residues. The germline V gene has CDR1 KGHSH and CDR2 LQKENI. Trimming took 3 bases from V and 7 from J, leaving 12 bases between them. CDR3 DNA: TGTGCCAGCTCACCGGAGTTAATGCGCGGGGAGCTGTTTTTT. It specifies CASSPELMRGELFF.

There are a few counts of this clonotype. The rearrangement joins TRBV10-3 to TRBJ2-3, with D hard to call. V lost 10 bases and J 6 bases, leaving 14 bases between the germline ends. Germline V gene data show CDR1 as ENHRY and CDR2 as SYGVKD. This CDR3 is 12 amino acids long. The CDR3 DNA reads as TGTGCCAGCTCAACTCAGCCGGATACGCAGTATTTT. This codes for CASSTQPDTQYF.

The chain employs TRBV6-1 and TRBJ2-4; either TRBD1 or TRBD2 may fit D (6 bases each). Trimming removed 7 bases at V and 4 bases at J, with 11 bases between. This CDR3 is 13 amino acids long. Germline CDR1 is MNHNS and CDR2 is SASEGT. CDR3 amino acids: CASIPGAKNIQYF. The CDR3 bases are TGTGCCAGCATCCCGGGGGCAAAAAACATTCAGTACTTC.

V gene TRBV5-4 combines with J gene TRBJ2-3; 12 bases are shared with TRBD2. The CDR3 has 16 residues. Per germline, CDR1 SGHNT and CDR2 YYREEE (reference sequence). Trimming removed 4 bases from V and 0 bases from J; junction bases left unmatched: 3. The CDR3 spells CASSAGLAGSTDTQYF. CDR3 coding DNA: TGTGCCAGCAGCGCCGGACTAGCGGGGAGCACAGATACGCAGTATTTT.

This chain joins TRBV12-3 or TRBV12-4 and TRBJ1-1; no clear D gene. The CDR3 has 14 residues. Trimming removed 6 bases from V and 1 base from J, with 12 bases in between. In DNA form, the CDR3 reads TGTGCCAGCAGGGGGAACCAGACGAACACTGAAGCTTTCTTT. Amino acid sequence: CASRGNQTNTEAFF.

This clonotype was counted between two and nine times. The rearrangement links TRBV6-5 to TRBJ2-3; TRBD1 agrees at 8 bases. With V trimmed by 8 bases and J by 5 bases, 6 bases remained unmatched. The CDR3 is 13 residues long. Germline V lookup: CDR1 MNHEY, CDR2 SVGAGI. The DNA of the CDR3 is TGTGCCAGCGTAACAGGGGGTGGAGATACGCAGTATTTT. It is translated as CASVTGGGDTQYF.

The chain joins TRBV5-1 to TRBJ2-5; 12 bases align to TRBD2. Trimming cost V 4 bases and J 7 bases; bases outside gene matches: 8. Looked up from germline, CDR1 is SGHRS and CDR2 is YFSETQ. This CDR3 has 15 amino acids. The CDR3 loop is CASSQASGGAVTQYF. The CDR3 nucleotides read TGCGCCAGCAGCCAGGCTAGCGGGGGGGCCGTGACCCAGTACTTC. The variable domain in full, completed from reference TRBV5-1 and TRBJ2-5, reads KAGVTQTPRYLIKTRGQQVTLSCSPISGHRSVSWYQQTPGQGLQFLFEYFSETQRNKGNFPGRFSGRQFSNSRSEMNVSTLELGDSALYLCASSQASGGAVTQYFGPGTRLLVL.

This clonotype showed up just a few times. The chain is built from TRBV3-1 and TRBJ2-3; the match to TRBD1 covers 9 bases. The germline V gene encodes CDR1 LGHDT and CDR2 YNNKEL (reference sequence). CDR3 size: 17 residues. The trim removed 4 bases at V and 3 bases at J, leaving 11 bases unmatched. CDR3 region: CASSRPGQGPGTDTQYF. CDR3 nucleotides: TGTGCCAGCAGCCGACCGGGACAGGGACCTGGGACAGATACGCAGTATTTT.

There are a few counts of this clonotype. V gene TRBV6-5 combines with J gene TRBJ2-5; 10 positions match TRBD2. CDR1 is MNHEY and CDR2 is SVGAGI in the germline V gene. The CDR3 contains 14 residues. V lost 5 bases to trimming and J lost 5 bases; unmatched junction nucleotides: 5. CDR3 sequence reads: CASSSGGGLETQYF. CDR3 DNA sequence: TGTGCCAGCAGTAGCGGGGGGGGTCTGGAGACCCAGTACTTC.

The chain links TRBV12-3 or TRBV12-4 to TRBJ1-2; 9 positions match TRBD1. This CDR3 comprises 14 residues. The junction had 8 bases not matched to a gene; V was cut back by 5 bases and J by 7 bases. CDR3 in DNA: TGTGCCAGCAGTCGTCCGGGACAGGGTACTGGCTACACCTTC. Translation gives CASSRPGQGTGYTF.

This clonotype has a handful of counts. The chain links TRBV6-5 to TRBJ1-1; D is undetermined. V gave up 2 bases and J gave up 1 base, with 17 bases separating them. Germline V gene sequence: CDR1 MNHEY, CDR2 SVGAGI. This CDR3 region has 17 residues. The CDR3 DNA reads as TGTGCCAGCAGTTACGTGATTCTGGCAGGAGAGAACACTGAAGCTTTCTTT. Its protein product is CASSYVILAGENTEAFF.